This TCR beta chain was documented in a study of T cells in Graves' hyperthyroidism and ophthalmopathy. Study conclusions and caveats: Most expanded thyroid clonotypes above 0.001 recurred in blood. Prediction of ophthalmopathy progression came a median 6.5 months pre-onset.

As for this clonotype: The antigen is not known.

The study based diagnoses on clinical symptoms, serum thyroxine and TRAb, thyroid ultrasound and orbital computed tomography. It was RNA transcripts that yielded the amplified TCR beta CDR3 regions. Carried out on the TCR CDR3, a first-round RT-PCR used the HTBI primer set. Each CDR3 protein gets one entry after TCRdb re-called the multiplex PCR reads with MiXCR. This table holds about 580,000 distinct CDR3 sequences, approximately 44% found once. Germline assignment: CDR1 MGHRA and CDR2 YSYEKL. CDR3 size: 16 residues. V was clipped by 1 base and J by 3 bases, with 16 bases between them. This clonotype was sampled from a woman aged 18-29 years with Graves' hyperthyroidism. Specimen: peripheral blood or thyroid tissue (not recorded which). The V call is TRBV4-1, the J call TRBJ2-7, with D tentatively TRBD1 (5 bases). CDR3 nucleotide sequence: TGCGCCAGCAGCCAAGGTTTTTTTTCCAGGGACTACGAGCAGTACTTC. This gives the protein CASSQGFFSRDYEQYF.